The rows below give T cell receptor beta chains drawn from one sample of a study of cytomegalovirus exposure and HLA in healthy donors. Libraries were prepared by immunoSEQ multiplex PCR; TCRdb keeps only in-frame clonotypes and omits some of them. Among around 170,000 clones, over 60% were seen once, and the ten largest hold 5% to 7%. Sequencing input: PBMCs. Receptors were obtained from a man aged 35 to 55 in good health and CMV-seronegative. Both conserved end residues are part of each CDR3. A D gene is named only where the DNA matches it firmly. Clone size is stated in some rows and not others, as once, few, many or a class when expanded.

j_call d_call clone_size v_call cdr3_nt cdr3_aa
TRBJ1-1 TRBD1 - TRBV7-9 TGTGCCAGCAGCGTCCGCTCTCCAGGGGGCTCGACTGAAGCTTTCTTT CASSVRSPGGSTEAFF
TRBJ1-3 - - TRBV7-2 TGTGCCAGCAGCACCCAGGGGTTTGGAAACACCATATATTTT CASSTQGFGNTIYF
TRBJ2-1 - - TRBV5-1 TGCGCCAGCAGCTTGACTAACAATGAGCAGTTCTTC CASSLTNNEQFF
TRBJ2-7 TRBD2 - TRBV6-1 TGTGCCAGCAGGGAAGGGAGGGCATGGAGCTCCTACGAGCAGTACTTC CASREGRAWSSYEQYF
TRBJ2-1 TRBD1 - TRBV2 TGTGCCAGCACTGAGGGGGCTAGTGAATTTGAGCAGTTCTTC CASTEGASEFEQFF
TRBJ2-1 TRBD2 - TRBV5-1 TGCGCCAGCAGCCCCGGGACTAGCCTATACGGGGGGTTCTTC CASSPGTSLYGGFF
TRBJ2-3 TRBD1 - TRBV27 TGTGCCAGCAGTTCGGGACAGGGCTTGGATACGCAGTATTTT CASSSGQGLDTQYF
TRBJ2-3 - - TRBV5-5 TGTGCCAGCAGCTGGGACATCCCTTGGGGCACAGATACGCAGTATTTT CASSWDIPWGTDTQYF
TRBJ1-5 TRBD1 - TRBV19 TGTGCCAGTAGTCGACGCGGGACAGGTCTAATCGGTGGGGGCAATCAGCCCCAGCATTTT CASSRRGTGLIGGGNQPQHF
TRBJ2-5 TRBD2 - TRBV27 TGTGCCACCCGGGCCAGGGGTATAAGCGGGGGGAGACGGGAGACCCAGTACTTC CATRARGISGGRRETQYF
TRBJ2-7 - few TRBV5-1 TGCGCCAGCAGCTTTTCCAGGTCCTCCTACGAGCAGTACTTC CASSFSRSSYEQYF
TRBJ2-2 TRBD1 - TRBV18 TGTGCCAGCTCACCCGGGACAGCAGCCGGGGAGCTGTTTTTT CASSPGTAAGELFF
TRBJ1-2 TRBD1 - TRBV7-6 TGTGCCAGCAGCCCGTCCCTGACAGGGAACTATGGCTACACCTTC CASSPSLTGNYGYTF
TRBJ2-1 TRBD2 once TRBV2 TGTGCCAGCAGGGGGACTAGCGGATTCTACAATGAGCAGTTCTTC CASRGTSGFYNEQFF
TRBJ2-6 TRBD2 - TRBV5-1 TGCGCCAGCAGTAGCGGGGTTAGCTCTGGGGCCAACGTCCTGACTTTC CASSSGVSSGANVLTF
TRBJ2-1 TRBD2 - TRBV6-5 TGTGCCAGCATTAGAAAGGCGGGAGGGCCGGAGTTCTTC CASIRKAGGPEFF
TRBJ2-2 - - TRBV21-1 TGTGCCAGCAGGGGACAGTCCGGGGAGCTGTTTTTT CASRGQSGELFF
TRBJ1-2 - - TRBV7-8 TGTGCCAGCAGCTTATCCTCCGACCGGGATGGCTACACCTTC CASSLSSDRDGYTF
TRBJ1-4 - few TRBV19 TGTGCCAGTAGTTATGGAACGAGGTCCACTAATGAAAAACTGTTTTTT CASSYGTRSTNEKLFF
TRBJ1-4 TRBD1 - TRBV6-1 TGTGCCAGCAGTGATTACGACAGGGCTAATGAAAAACTGTTTTTT CASSDYDRANEKLFF
TRBJ2-1 TRBD1 - TRBV18 TGTGCCAGCTCACCGAAGGGACAGGGGAACAATGAGCAGTTCTTC CASSPKGQGNNEQFF
TRBJ1-2 - - TRBV30 TGTGCCTGGGCCCAGGACAGCGTCGATGGCTACACCTTC CAWAQDSVDGYTF
TRBJ2-1 TRBD1 - TRBV19 TGTGCCAGTAGTATCACAGGGGGAAATGAGCAGTTCTTC CASSITGGNEQFF
TRBJ2-1 - - TRBV5-8 TGTGCCAGCAGCAAGCAGGGTAGGACCTACAATGAGCAGTTCTTC CASSKQGRTYNEQFF
TRBJ2-3 - - TRBV6-1 TGTGCCAGCAGGACCAGGGGAGGGGTAAATACGCAGTATTTT CASRTRGGVNTQYF
TRBJ2-1 TRBD2 - TRBV7-9 TGTGCCAGCAGCTCACTAGCGGGGTATGGCAATGAGCAGTTCTTC CASSSLAGYGNEQFF
TRBJ2-5 - - TRBV7-2 TGTGCCAGCAGCTTAGGAGCAGCGTACCAAGAGACCCAGCACTTC CASSLGAAYQETQHF
TRBJ2-5 TRBD2 - TRBV5-4 TGTGCCAGCTACCCTAACTACGGGGGGGCTGGGGAGACCCAGTACTTC CASYPNYGGAGETQYF
TRBJ2-1 TRBD2 - TRBV29-1 TGCAGCGTTGTGACTAGCACTTCCTACAATGAGCAGTTCTTC CSVVTSTSYNEQFF
TRBJ2-5 TRBD2 - TRBV5-5 TGTGCCAGCAGCTTAGGGTCTAGCGGGTTAGAGACCCAGTACTTC CASSLGSSGLETQYF
TRBJ2-1 - - TRBV4-3 TGCGCCAGCAGCCTCGACAGGTTCAATGAGCAGTTCTTC CASSLDRFNEQFF
TRBJ2-7 TRBD2 - TRBV6-5 TGTGCCAGCAGTTACGCGGGGGGGCGGCCCTACGAGCAGTACTTC CASSYAGGRPYEQYF
TRBJ2-3 TRBD2 - TRBV7-3 TGTGCCAGCAGCTTTGAGGGCGGGAGATGGGGCACAGATACGCAGTATTTT CASSFEGGRWGTDTQYF
TRBJ2-5 TRBD2 - TRBV7-2 TGTGCCAGCAGCTCCCGAAAAATGACTAGCGGGGGGGCGATCGAGACCCAGTACTTC CASSSRKMTSGGAIETQYF
TRBJ2-2 - many TRBV6-4 TGTGCCAGCAGTGACTCCCATTTAGCAGACCAGAACACCGGGGAGCTGTTTTTT CASSDSHLADQNTGELFF
TRBJ2-7 TRBD2 - TRBV25-1 TGTGCCAGCAGTGAGGGGACTAGCGGGGAGCCCTCTTCCTACGAGCAGTACTTC CASSEGTSGEPSSYEQYF
TRBJ2-7 TRBD2 - TRBV18 TGTGCCAGCTCTCTAACTAGCGTCTCCTACGAGCAGTACTTC CASSLTSVSYEQYF
TRBJ2-7 - - TRBV10-2 TGCGCCAGCTCAGGGGGGCAGAGCTCCTACGAGCAGTACTTC CASSGGQSSYEQYF
TRBJ1-1 - - TRBV5-1 TGCGCCAGCAGCTCTAAGACGGGGAACACTGAAGCTTTCTTT CASSSKTGNTEAFF
TRBJ2-1 TRBD1 once TRBV12-5 TGTGCTAGTGGTTTGGTACTGGGTGGGGACAGGTACAATGAGCAGTTCTTC CASGLVLGGDRYNEQFF
TRBJ1-5 TRBD1 few TRBV18 TGTGTAGGGTTAGGGGGCACTGGCAATCAGCCCCAGCATTTT CVGLGGTGNQPQHF
TRBJ1-6 - few TRBV5-1 TGCGCCAGCAGCCCAAATGAGGGAAACGGCCCGAATTCACCCCTCCACTTT CASSPNEGNGPNSPLHF
TRBJ1-5 - - TRBV4-1 TGCGCCAGCAGCCAAGCAACAGGTTTTAGCAATCAGCCCCAGCATTTT CASSQATGFSNQPQHF
TRBJ1-5 - once TRBV18 TGTGCCAGCTCACGGGGAATTTCAGGGAAGGGAGGTCAGCCCCAGCATTTT CASSRGISGKGGQPQHF
TRBJ2-3 - few TRBV7-2 TGTGCCAGCAGCTTACCGGCAGCACAGGGAGATACGCAGTATTTT CASSLPAAQGDTQYF
TRBJ2-1 TRBD2 - TRBV18 TGTGCCAGCTCACCACCGGCTAGCGGGGGGACCTTATCGACCAATGAGCAGTTCTTC CASSPPASGGTLSTNEQFF
TRBJ1-1 TRBD1 - TRBV5-1 TGCGCCAGCAGCATAACAGGGGCGAACACTGAAGCTTTCTTT CASSITGANTEAFF
TRBJ2-5 TRBD1 - TRBV7-2 TGTGCCAGCAGCTTCAGGGGGACCGCCCGACCAACCTGGGGAGAGACCCAGTACTTC CASSFRGTARPTWGETQYF
TRBJ2-2 - once TRBV5-1 TGCGCCAGCAGCTTCAGCGCTTCAGGGGAGCTGTTTTTT CASSFSASGELFF
TRBJ2-2 - - TRBV7-3 TGTGCCAGCAGCTACCTCGGGAACACCGGGGAGCTGTTTTTT CASSYLGNTGELFF
TRBJ2-1 TRBD1 - TRBV18 TGTGCCAGCTCACCGGACAGGGGGCTCTACAATGAGCAGTTCTTC CASSPDRGLYNEQFF
TRBJ2-3 - - TRBV5-4 TGTGCCAGCAGGGCGGGATTGATCACAGATACGCAGTATTTT CASRAGLITDTQYF
TRBJ1-6 - - TRBV27 TGTGCCAGCAGTCGACAGGAAAATTCACCCCTCCACTTT CASSRQENSPLHF